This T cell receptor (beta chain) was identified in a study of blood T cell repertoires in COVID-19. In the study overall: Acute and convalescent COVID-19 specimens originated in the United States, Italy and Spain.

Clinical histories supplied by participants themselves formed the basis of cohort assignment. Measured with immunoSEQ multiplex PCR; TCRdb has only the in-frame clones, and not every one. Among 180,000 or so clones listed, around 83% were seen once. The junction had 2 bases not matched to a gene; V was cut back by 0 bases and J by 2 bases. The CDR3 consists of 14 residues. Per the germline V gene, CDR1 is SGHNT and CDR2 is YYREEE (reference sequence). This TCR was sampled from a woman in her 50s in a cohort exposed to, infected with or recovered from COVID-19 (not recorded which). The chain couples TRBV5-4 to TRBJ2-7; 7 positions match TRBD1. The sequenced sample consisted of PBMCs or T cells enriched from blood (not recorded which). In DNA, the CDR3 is TGTGCCAGCAGCTTGGCAGGGACAGCCTACGAGCAGTACTTC. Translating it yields CASSLAGTAYEQYF.